A single sample is the source of the 27 T cell receptor beta chains below, sequenced in a study of OX40 agonist ivuxolimab in advanced cancers. Receptors were amplified or captured by the immunoSEQ multiplex PCR assay. As stored in TCRdb, this immuneACCESS dataset retains in-frame rearrangements with V and J assigned. A fraction of the clones does not appear; measured against another copy, unresolved V genes explain less than half of the discrepancy, and the remainder lacks a known reason. This sample is represented by under 100,000 clones; approximately 83% of them were singletons. The ten largest clones capture approximately 5% of the sample. The sample in question was CD4+ or CD8+ T cells sorted from blood, obtained in a trial of the OX40 agonist ivuxolimab. The receptors shown here come from an adult with an advanced solid tumor such as melanoma, head and neck, liver or kidney cancer.

The J gene is TRBJ2-1, the V gene TRBV7-3; 9 bases fit TRBD2. The CDR3 consists of 15 residues. Per germline, CDR1 SGHTA and CDR2 FQGTGA. Unmatched junction bases numbered 10, after V lost 5 bases and J lost 8 bases. CDR3: CASSTQAGGRDEQFF. The CDR3 region has the DNA TGTGCCAGCAGCACACAAGCGGGGGGAAGGGATGAGCAGTTCTTC.

The chain recombines TRBV27 with TRBJ2-2; TRBD2 agrees at 10 bases. Germline assignment: CDR1 MNHEY and CDR2 SMNVEV (reference sequence). The CDR3 sequence is 16 residues long. The V and J ends lost 4 bases and 4 bases, in that order; junction bases with no gene match: 6. CDR3 DNA: TGTGCCAGCAGTTCAGGAGCGGGGGGGAGCACCGGGGAGCTGTTTTTT. This encodes CASSSGAGGSTGELFF.

The sample holds one count of this clone. The chain recombines TRBV21-1 with TRBJ2-7; the table assigns TRBD2, which was not confirmed against the DNA. TRBV21-1 is an annotated pseudogene. CDR3 length equals 13 residues. The CDR3 bases are TGTGCCAGCAGCAAGACTAGCGACTACGAGCAGTACTTC. Protein sequence: CASSKTSDYEQYF.

V is TRBV7-2 and J is TRBJ1-4; possibly TRBD1 for D (5 bases). Trimming stripped 3 bases from V and 7 bases from J, with 6 bases between. The V gene's germline CDR1 is SGHTA and CDR2 FQGNSA. The CDR3 extends over 12 amino acids. The CDR3 sequence is CASSLGGEKLFF. The CDR3 DNA sequence: TGTGCCAGCAGCTTGGGGGGTGAAAAACTGTTTTTT.

J is TRBJ2-1 and V is TRBV5-1; 7 bases line up with TRBD1. Trimming cost V 4 bases and J 12 bases; bases outside gene matches: 10. In germline, CDR1 is SGHRS, CDR2 YFSETQ. This CDR3 contains 13 residues. CDR3 residues: CASSPLGDRGQFF. For the CDR3, the DNA is TGCGCCAGCAGCCCCCTCGGGGACAGAGGGCAGTTCTTC.

This clone was seen a few times. The chain carries TRBV5-1 and TRBJ2-6; D is perhaps TRBD1 (6 bases). V shed 8 bases and J shed 0 bases, with 12 bases lying between them. The CDR3 is 15 amino acids. Germline V gene lookup returns CDR1 SGHRS and CDR2 YFSETQ. The CDR3 DNA follows: TGCGCCAGTTTTCGGGACACCTCTGGGGCCAACGTCCTGACTTTC. Encoded protein: CASFRDTSGANVLTF.

This clone was counted between two and nine times. CDR3 protein: CASSLLSDRQGNEQFF. In DNA form, the CDR3 reads TGCGCCAGCAGCCTCCTCTCGGACCGTCAGGGCAATGAGCAGTTCTTC. The chain combines TRBV5-1 with TRBJ2-1; D may be TRBD1 (5 bases). CDR3 length equals 16 residues. Trimming took 4 bases from V and 6 from J, leaving 20 bases between them. Germline CDR1 is SGHRS and CDR2 is YFSETQ.

The V call is TRBV6-5, the J call TRBJ1-1; unclear D gene. CDR3 length: 12 residues. Between the trimmed V and J ends, which lost 5 bases and 1 base, there was a span of 5 bases. The V gene's germline CDR1 is MNHEY and CDR2 SVGAGI. CDR3 loop: CASSIGNTEAFF. The CDR3 bases are TGTGCCAGCAGTATAGGGAACACTGAAGCTTTCTTT.

The chain employs TRBV29-1 and TRBJ1-1; the match to TRBD1 covers 8 bases. CDR1 is SQVTM and CDR2 is ANQGSEA in the germline V gene. V shed 7 bases and J 6 bases; nucleotides not matched to a gene: 7. This CDR3 spans 12 amino acids. The CDR3 region has the DNA TGCAGCGCAAGACAGGGGTTATCTGAAGCTTTCTTT. It codes for CSARQGLSEAFF.

The V gene is TRBV27, the J gene TRBJ1-2; D is perhaps TRBD1 (6 bases). The CDR3 loop spans 15 amino acids. Germline-derived CDR1 and CDR2 are MNHEY and SMNVEV (reference sequence). Trimming pared 0 bases from V and 4 bases from J, leaving 12 bases between. The CDR3 coding sequence is TGTGCCAGCAGTTTATCGGGGGGCTCCATCTATGGCTACACCTTC. Amino acid sequence: CASSLSGGSIYGYTF.

The chain has TRBV19 and TRBJ2-1; 7 bases fit TRBD2. Losses at the gene ends were 4 bases for V and 5 bases for J; bases not matched to a gene: 5. This CDR3 region has 14 residues. Germline V gene data show CDR1 as LNHDA and CDR2 as SQIVND (reference sequence). This CDR3 is CASSSVGGNNEQFF. In nucleotides, the CDR3 is TGTGCCAGTAGTAGTGTGGGGGGGAACAATGAGCAGTTCTTC. Full variable domain (rest looked up from reference TRBV19 and TRBJ2-1): DGGITQSPKYLFRKEGQNVTLSCEQNLNHDAMYWYRQDPGQGLRLIYYSQIVNDFQKGDIAEGYSVSREKKESFPLTVTSAQKNPTAFYLCASSSVGGNNEQFFGPGTRLTVL.

This clone appeared a single time. The V gene is TRBV4-3, the J gene TRBJ2-7; 7 positions match TRBD2. The ends lost 1 base at V and 1 base at J; junction bases unmatched: 7. Germline assignment: CDR1 LGHNA and CDR2 YSLEER. The CDR3 totals 16 residues. The CDR3 sequence is CASSQGRDYPSYEQYF. Written as DNA, the CDR3 is TGCGCCAGCAGCCAAGGCCGGGACTACCCTTCCTACGAGCAGTACTTC.

V and J are TRBV13 and TRBJ2-7; the D gene is possibly TRBD1 (5 bases). The CDR3 is made up of 15 amino acids. Per germline, CDR1 PRHDT and CDR2 FYEKMQ (reference sequence). Trimming stripped 5 bases from V and 4 bases from J, with 18 bases between. The CDR3 DNA sequence: TGTGCCAGCAGCACGTCAGGGTTGCGGACATACGAGCAGTACTTC. This sequence encodes CASSTSGLRTYEQYF.

This clone was recorded once. This chain uses TRBV19 with TRBJ1-3; 9 bases agree with TRBD1. The length of the CDR3 is 15 residues. Trimming removed 10 bases from V and 0 bases from J; junction bases left unmatched: 7. Germline CDR1 and CDR2: LNHDA and SQIVND (reference sequence). The CDR3 DNA follows: TGTGCCACTAGGGGACAGGGAATCTCTGGAAACACCATATATTTT. Protein sequence: CATRGQGISGNTIYF.

V is TRBV9 and J is TRBJ1-2; D not resolved. Trimming took 1 base from V and 7 from J, leaving 8 bases between them. Germline V CDR1 and CDR2: SGDLS, YYNGEE. The CDR3 covers 12 residues. The CDR3 spells CASSVSGGGYTF. CDR3 nucleotide sequence: TGTGCCAGCAGCGTATCTGGTGGTGGCTACACCTTC.

The chain has TRBV19 and TRBJ2-3; no clear D. The CDR3 totals 15 residues. V lost 5 bases, J lost 1 base, and 13 bases lay in between. Per the germline V gene, CDR1 is LNHDA and CDR2 is SQIVND (reference sequence). This chain's CDR3 is CASSFRPTGTDTQYF. The CDR3, as DNA: TGTGCCAGTAGTTTCCGGCCCACAGGCACAGATACGCAGTATTTT.

This chain connects TRBV6-1 to TRBJ1-6, with unresolved D. Germline CDR1 MNHNS, CDR2 SASEGT. The V and J ends lost 1 base and 0 bases respectively, with 4 bases between them. There are 15 residues in the CDR3. The CDR3, as DNA: TGTGCCAGCAGTGAAGGGAGCTCCTATAATTCACCCCTCCACTTT. Protein: CASSEGSSYNSPLHF.

CDR3 sequence reads: CASSNPRRGRLQPQHF. The CDR3 DNA is TGTGCCAGTAGTAATCCGCGCAGGGGGCGGTTGCAGCCCCAGCATTTT. This sequence joins TRBV19 and TRBJ1-5; 8 bases are shared with TRBD1. CDR1 is LNHDA and CDR2 is SQIVND in the germline V gene (reference sequence). The V and J ends lost 4 bases and 7 bases, in that order; junction bases with no gene match: 12. This CDR3 region has 16 residues.

This chain uses TRBV6-5 with TRBJ1-2; tentative D call: TRBD1 (6 bases). The germline V and J ends were trimmed by 2 bases and 6 bases, with 16 bases remaining between them. CDR1 and CDR2 (germline): MNHEY, SVGAGI. The CDR3 runs 15 residues. In DNA, the CDR3 is TGTGCCAGCAGTTACAGGGGGATCACGACTGATGGCTACACCTTC. Its protein product is CASSYRGITTDGYTF.

This chain links TRBV5-1 with TRBJ1-1; D may be TRBD1 (5 bases). CDR1 is SGHRS and CDR2 is YFSETQ in the germline V gene. The V and J ends lost 0 bases and 1 base respectively, with 34 bases between them. The CDR3 has 23 amino acids. CDR3 sequence (DNA): TGCGCCAGCAGCTTGGCCAATAGGGCCCCGAACACATTCCGGGGGACGGGGAACACTGAAGCTTTCTTT. Translated: CASSLANRAPNTFRGTGNTEAFF. Together with reference TRBV5-1 and TRBJ1-1, the CDR3 gives the full variable domain: KAGVTQTPRYLIKTRGQQVTLSCSPISGHRSVSWYQQTPGQGLQFLFEYFSETQRNKGNFPGRFSGRQFSNSRSEMNVSTLELGDSALYLCASSLANRAPNTFRGTGNTEAFFGQGTRLTVV.

The chain uses TRBV19 and TRBJ2-2; 7 nucleotides agree with TRBD2. The CDR3 loop spans 12 amino acids. With V trimmed by 8 bases and J by 9 bases, 6 bases remained unmatched. Germline V gene data show CDR1 as LNHDA and CDR2 as SQIVND (reference sequence). The CDR3 here is CASQAGRWELFF. The CDR3 nucleotides read TGTGCCAGTCAAGCGGGGAGATGGGAGCTGTTTTTT.

This chain connects TRBV27 to TRBJ2-1; 7 nucleotides match TRBD1. The CDR3 has 13 amino acids. J gave up 10 bases and V 6 bases, and 9 bases lay outside the gene matches. Germline lookup yields CDR1 MNHEY and CDR2 SMNVEV (reference sequence). The CDR3 here is CASRPLRGLEQFF. In DNA form, the CDR3 reads TGTGCCAGCAGACCCCTAAGGGGGCTGGAGCAGTTCTTC.

This chain connects TRBV6-5 to TRBJ2-7; 8 nucleotides line up with TRBD1. Per germline, CDR1 MNHEY and CDR2 SVGAGI. The CDR3 loop spans 15 amino acids. V was clipped by 2 bases and J by 7 bases; unmatched bases: 10. CDR3 sequence: CASSYQGRGTGEQYF. CDR3 nucleotide sequence: TGTGCCAGCAGTTACCAGGGTAGGGGGACAGGTGAGCAGTACTTC.

V gene TRBV12-5 combines with J gene TRBJ2-7, with D unclear. Germline V lookup: CDR1 LGHNT, CDR2 FRNRAP. V gave up 4 bases and J gave up 0 bases, with 19 bases separating them. This CDR3 spans 17 amino acids. The CDR3 nucleotides read TGTGCTAGTGGTTCATCATGGACCGCGGATATCTCCTACGAGCAGTACTTC. Protein product: CASGSSWTADISYEQYF. Based on the CDR3 plus reference TRBV12-5 and TRBJ2-7, the full variable domain is DARVTQTPRHKVTEMGQEVTMRCQPILGHNTVFWYRQTMMQGLELLAYFRNRAPLDDSGMPKDRFSAEMPDATLATLKIQPSEPRDSAVYFCASGSSWTADISYEQYFGPGTRLTVT.

The CDR3 loop reads CASRGIAGGYNEQFF. DNA of the CDR3: TGTGCCAGCAGGGGGATAGCGGGGGGTTACAATGAGCAGTTCTTC. The genes are TRBV6-5 and TRBJ2-1, with 10 bases matching TRBD2. Trimming cost V 6 bases and J 4 bases; bases outside gene matches: 6. Germline CDR1 reads MNHEY; CDR2 reads SVGAGI. This CDR3 has 15 residues.

The rearrangement links TRBV18 to TRBJ1-1; possible D gene TRBD1, 5 bases. Germline V gives CDR1 KGHSH, CDR2 LQKENI. V lost 5 bases and J 4 bases, leaving 17 bases between the germline ends. CDR3 size: 15 residues. The CDR3 DNA reads as TGTGCCAGCTCAGAGCCTCCAGGGTTTGCCACTGAAGCTTTCTTT. Its translation is CASSEPPGFATEAFF.

This chain links TRBV7-9 with TRBJ1-2, with 7 positions matching TRBD1. Germline CDR1 SEHNR, CDR2 FQNEAQ (reference sequence). CDR3 length equals 14 residues. V lost 5 bases to trimming and J lost 4 bases; unmatched junction nucleotides: 7. The CDR3, as DNA: TGTGCCAGCAGCCCCCTAGGGGGCCTCTATGGCTACACCTTC. This codes for CASSPLGGLYGYTF.